A few counts support the clone carrying this T cell receptor (beta chain). Its antigen is currently unknown. Germline CDR1 MNHNS, CDR2 SASEGT. The CDR3 is 14 amino acids. V shed 3 bases and J 6 bases; nucleotides not matched to a gene: 7. Study processing details: Clinicopathological groups of papillary thyroid cancer showed CDR3 differences that were used to build a distant-metastasis classifier. TCRdb used MiXCR to call clones anew from the PCR reads. The V and J calls and clone size are TCRdb's, not the authors'. The data hold 10,000 to 12,000 clones, with about 38% observed a single time. This record comes from a study of metastatic and nonmetastatic thyroid tumors. Across the whole study: From malignant and benign thyroid patients, repertoires in blood and in tumor or nodule tissue were compared.

Each patient came to thyroid surgery without any prior treatment (of any kind). Overall study results and limits: According to reports, the diversity of TCR beta was significantly higher in malignant thyroid tumors than in benign nodules, and this held in both blood and tumor samples.

This chain connects TRBV6-1 to TRBJ1-1; 7 nucleotides agree with TRBD1. The sequence derives from a female donor with papillary thyroid cancer or a benign thyroid nodule (not recorded which). Some clones in this sample may be carry-over from other donors' samples. Sequencing was carried out using tumor tissue. CDR3 amino acids: CASSERGLDSEAFF. CDR3 in DNA: TGTGCCAGCAGTGAGAGGGGGCTTGACTCTGAAGCTTTCTTT.